The present T cell receptor (beta chain) was sequenced within a study of shared clonotypes between healthy human individuals (dated by TCRdb to the early 2020s). Describing the broader study: Three men and two women, aged 18 to 49 years, made up the cohort. To estimate repertoire size and how much clonotypes are shared between individuals, the study performed deep sequencing of blood TCR repertoires from roughly five healthy adults. To increase sequencing depth and limit assay-specific biases, different laboratories used diverse techniques to prepare libraries and sequence TCR repertoires. Between about 0.8 and 9 billion PBMCs per donor were obtained by leukapheresis.

V and J lose 2 bases and 1 base, and a span of 6 bases separates them. The germline V gene encodes CDR1 LNHNV and CDR2 YYDKDF (reference sequence). Taken from cysteine to phenylalanine, the CDR3 has 14 residues. Only CDR3 DNA is held: 42 bases, read in frame from base 1. Using the deep immunoSEQ assay, multiplex PCR amplified TCR CDR3 regions from genomic DNA. Extracted genomic DNA from each cell subset was distributed evenly across all wells of several immunoSEQ 96-well plates, and each plate was treated as a replicate. Each replicate PCR for unsorted PBMC received roughly 300 ng genomic DNA, equal to 25,000 to 30,000 T cell genomes. Ten immunoSEQ deep assay plates were used to sequence the unsorted PBMC genomic DNA. Purified libraries were measured with a Qubit 3.0 fluorometer, size-checked on a Bioanalyzer 2100, and measured again with the KAPA Library Quantification kit. Every immunoSEQ 96-well plate was sequenced on a separate single-read 150-cycle Illumina NextSeq 550 flow cell. On the study's bioinformatics: The immunoSEQ output contained only junctional sequences without quality scores, so filtering could not match that applied to full-length reads. Sequences were annotated with PyIR, a Python wrapper for IgBLAST v1.9, and V/J genes and CDR3 were assigned using IMGT germline references. Reads were filtered out if the reads had weak V/J assignments (E-value above 1e-6), no CDR3, stop codons, out-of-frame junctions, or ambiguous translated residues. V3J clonotypes were defined as sequences sharing an identical inferred V gene, J gene, and CDR3 amino acid sequence. Percentage overlap between repertoires was computed as shared unique clonotypes divided by the size of the smaller repertoire. Repertoire richness was assessed with RTK rarefaction, the Chao1 estimator, and Recon v2.1 estimates of unobserved clonotypes. The source is immuneACCESS, and TCRdb retained only in-frame sequences with V and J called. Part of the clones is not carried over; for the studies checked, unresolved V genes explain less than half of this, and the remainder is unexplained. The V and J calls and clone size were taken over from that table, and D and trimming were inferred from the DNA. For this sample the table gives around 530,000 clones, of which around 76% were detected only once. The top ten constitute around 11% of the sample.

Healthy HIV-negative adults with no recently reported acute infections or vaccinations were included as donors. All donors were Caucasian adults living in Nashville, Tennessee, USA. For unsorted samples, 90 million or so PBMCs were counted and genomic DNA was extracted with the QIAamp DNA Blood Mini kit. Blood was obtained by leukapheresis, after which PBMCs were separated by Ficoll-Histopaque density gradient centrifugation and cryopreserved in liquid nitrogen vapor phase. What the authors observed across the whole study: Based on pairwise subsampling, the degree of clonotype sharing among donors was expected to be affected by sequencing depth. The genetic and exposure-history diversity represented was limited by the small number of donors. Sampling was restricted to blood, and TCR repertoires in tissues likely differ from the TCR repertoires found in blood.

A word on this clone: The antigen it recognizes is unknown. No quality values exist for individual bases; no much larger clone is one base distant.

The TCR sequence derives from a woman between 40 and 50 years old in good health. Some clones in this sample may be carry-over from other donors' samples. What was sequenced was PBMCs. Recombination joined TRBV15 with TRBJ1-5; confidence is insufficient to name the D gene. Here the CDR3 is given as CATSRLVSNQPQHF. The DNA reads TGTGCCACCAGCAGATTGGTGAGCAATCAGCCCCAGCATTTT.